The rows below give T cell receptor beta chains drawn from one sample of a study of T cell repertoires in aging, cancer and after chemotherapy. TCRdb re-derived calls from the multiplex PCR reads in MiXCR, one entry per CDR3 protein. The table has several thousand distinct CDR3 sequences, roughly 31% seen once. The sequenced sample consisted of blood. The receptors stem from a human donor with a blood cancer. The donor label of this sample is uncertain. The CDR3 runs from the conserved cysteine through the conserved F or W. Each record gives: V gene, clone size, D gene, J gene, CDR3 DNA, CDR3 protein. A D gene is named only where the DNA matches it firmly. Clone size appears in some rows only: once, few, many, or a class for an expanded clone.

V gene: TRBV6-4; clone size: medium-sized; D gene: TRBD2; J gene: TRBJ2-5; CDR3 DNA: TGTGCCAGCAGTGGTTCTAGCGGGGGAGGAGGGGAGACCCAGTACTTC; CDR3 protein: CASSGSSGGGGETQYF
V gene: TRBV29-1; clone size: medium-sized; D gene: NA; J gene: TRBJ1-2; CDR3 DNA: TGCAGCGCCCCAGGGTATGGCTACACCTTC; CDR3 protein: CSAPGYGYTF
V gene: TRBV6-6; clone size: few; D gene: TRBD2; J gene: TRBJ2-1; CDR3 DNA: TGTGCCAGCTGCCGGGGGGGCTCTTACAATGAGCAGTTCTTC; CDR3 protein: CASCRGGSYNEQFF
V gene: TRBV7-2; clone size: NA; D gene: NA; J gene: TRBJ1-4; CDR3 DNA: TGTGCCAGCAGCTTAGGGGCAAGGGCTACTGAAAAACTGTTTTTT; CDR3 protein: CASSLGARATEKLFF
V gene: TRBV5-1; clone size: NA; D gene: NA; J gene: TRBJ2-7; CDR3 DNA: TGTGCCAGCAGCTTATATGGGGACGGCGAGCAGTACTTT; CDR3 protein: CASSLYGDGEQYF
V gene: TRBV6-5; clone size: few; D gene: NA; J gene: TRBJ2-3; CDR3 DNA: TGTGCCAGCAGACAGGGTTTGGGCACAGATACGCAGTATTTT; CDR3 protein: CASRQGLGTDTQYF
V gene: TRBV7-9; clone size: few; D gene: TRBD1; J gene: TRBJ1-5; CDR3 DNA: TGTGCCAGCAGCTTAGTTGGGACAGGTGACTATCGATCGGGTCAGCCCCAGCATTTT; CDR3 protein: CASSLVGTGDYRSGQPQHF
V gene: TRBV20-1; clone size: NA; D gene: NA; J gene: TRBJ1-2; CDR3 DNA: TGCGGAACCACATATGAGGGCTACACCTTC; CDR3 protein: CGTTYEGYTF
V gene: TRBV19; clone size: medium-sized; D gene: TRBD1; J gene: TRBJ2-3; CDR3 DNA: TGTGCCAGTACTAAGACAGGGATGGGGCAGTATTTT; CDR3 protein: CASTKTGMGQYF
V gene: TRBV24-1; clone size: NA; D gene: TRBD1; J gene: TRBJ2-5; CDR3 DNA: TGTGCCACCAGCAGAGGACAGGTACTCCTAGAGACCCAGTACTTC; CDR3 protein: CATSRGQVLLETQYF
V gene: TRBV10-3; clone size: few; D gene: NA; J gene: TRBJ2-1; CDR3 DNA: TGTGCCATCAGTGATACCGTCAAGGGTCACTCCTACAATGAGCAGTTCTTC; CDR3 protein: CAISDTVKGHSYNEQFF
V gene: TRBV6-6; clone size: NA; D gene: TRBD1; J gene: TRBJ1-1; CDR3 DNA: TGTGCCAGCAGTTACCCTACAGGGGGCCGGGCTGAAGCTTTCTTT; CDR3 protein: CASSYPTGGRAEAFF
V gene: TRBV6-2/TRBV6-3; clone size: NA; D gene: TRBD2; J gene: TRBJ2-7; CDR3 DNA: TGTGCCAGCAGTGTAGCGGGAGGGGTTGGTGTCCACGAGCAGTACTTC; CDR3 protein: CASSVAGGVGVHEQYF
V gene: TRBV7-2; clone size: NA; D gene: NA; J gene: TRBJ1-4; CDR3 DNA: TGTGCCAGCAGCCCAGGGGTTAATGAAAAACTGTTTTTT; CDR3 protein: CASSPGVNEKLFF
V gene: TRBV12-3/TRBV12-4; clone size: few; D gene: NA; J gene: TRBJ2-2; CDR3 DNA: TGTGCCAGCAGCCCCTTAAGACTCTTGAACACCGGGGAGCTGTTTTTT; CDR3 protein: CASSPLRLLNTGELFF
V gene: TRBV13; clone size: NA; D gene: TRBD2; J gene: TRBJ2-2; CDR3 DNA: TGTGCCAGCAGCCCGCCGACTAGCGGGGGGGCCAACACCGGGGAGCTGTTTTTT; CDR3 protein: CASSPPTSGGANTGELFF
V gene: TRBV30; clone size: NA; D gene: TRBD2; J gene: TRBJ2-4; CDR3 DNA: TGTGCCTGGAGTTCTGGGGGGGACATTCAGTACTTC; CDR3 protein: CAWSSGGDIQYF
V gene: TRBV7-6; clone size: few; D gene: NA; J gene: TRBJ2-5; CDR3 DNA: TGTGCCAGCAGCTTAGTGCCGCAGGGGAAAGAGACCCAGTACTTC; CDR3 protein: CASSLVPQGKETQYF
V gene: TRBV6-5; clone size: NA; D gene: NA; J gene: TRBJ1-1; CDR3 DNA: TGTGCCAGCAGTTACTCGGAGGGGTCCACTGAAGCTTTCTTT; CDR3 protein: CASSYSEGSTEAFF
V gene: TRBV5-1; clone size: NA; D gene: TRBD1; J gene: TRBJ2-1; CDR3 DNA: TGCGCCAGCAGACAGACAGGGTCCAATGAGCAGTTCTTC; CDR3 protein: CASRQTGSNEQFF
V gene: TRBV12-3/TRBV12-4; clone size: NA; D gene: TRBD1; J gene: TRBJ2-3; CDR3 DNA: TGTGCCAGCACCCAGGACAGGAGCACAGATACGCAGTATTTT; CDR3 protein: CASTQDRSTDTQYF
V gene: TRBV14; clone size: NA; D gene: NA; J gene: TRBJ2-7; CDR3 DNA: TGTGCCAGCAGCCACCCCACGGCTGGACAGCTCTACGAGCAGTACTTC; CDR3 protein: CASSHPTAGQLYEQYF
V gene: TRBV29-1; clone size: once; D gene: NA; J gene: TRBJ1-6; CDR3 DNA: TGCAGCGACCAACCGGTTGGGGATAATTCACCCCTCCACTTT; CDR3 protein: CSDQPVGDNSPLHF
V gene: TRBV7-4; clone size: NA; D gene: NA; J gene: TRBJ2-1; CDR3 DNA: TGTGCCAGCAGCTTAGGGGGAGCCCCTCCCAATGAGCAGTTCTTC; CDR3 protein: CASSLGGAPPNEQFF
V gene: TRBV20-1; clone size: few; D gene: TRBD1; J gene: TRBJ2-2; CDR3 DNA: TGCAGTGCCGGGACAGGGAACACCGGGGAGCTGTTTTTT; CDR3 protein: CSAGTGNTGELFF
V gene: TRBV7-6; clone size: medium-sized; D gene: NA; J gene: TRBJ2-1; CDR3 DNA: TGTGCCAGCAGCCACACTATACCGGGCCATCTTTACAATGAGCAGTTCTTC; CDR3 protein: CASSHTIPGHLYNEQFF
V gene: TRBV11-3; clone size: once; D gene: TRBD2; J gene: TRBJ2-1; CDR3 DNA: TGTGCCAGTCGATTATGGGCTAGCGGGTCTAGCTCCTACAATGAGCAGTTCTTC; CDR3 protein: CASRLWASGSSSYNEQFF
V gene: TRBV19; clone size: NA; D gene: TRBD1; J gene: TRBJ1-3; CDR3 DNA: TGTGCCAGTACCTCGACAGGGGCTCCGGGAAACACCATATATTTT; CDR3 protein: CASTSTGAPGNTIYF
V gene: TRBV20-1; clone size: NA; D gene: TRBD2; J gene: TRBJ2-7; CDR3 DNA: TGCAGTGCATCCTCCCTAGCGGGGATATACGAGCAGTACTTC; CDR3 protein: CSASSLAGIYEQYF
V gene: TRBV7-2; clone size: NA; D gene: TRBD2; J gene: TRBJ2-3; CDR3 DNA: TGTGCCAGCAGCTTAACGAGGCGTAGCGGGGGGGTTACGCAGTATTTT; CDR3 protein: CASSLTRRSGGVTQYF
V gene: TRBV11-3; clone size: medium-sized; D gene: TRBD1; J gene: TRBJ2-5; CDR3 DNA: TGTGCCAGCAAATACAGGGGATCCGAGACCCAGTACTTC; CDR3 protein: CASKYRGSETQYF
V gene: TRBV15; clone size: medium-sized; D gene: NA; J gene: TRBJ1-3; CDR3 DNA: TGTGCCACCAGCAAGAGGGATTTTGGAAACACCATATATTTT; CDR3 protein: CATSKRDFGNTIYF
V gene: TRBV7-6; clone size: few; D gene: TRBD2; J gene: TRBJ2-2; CDR3 DNA: TGTGCCAGCAGCCTGGGGCCTAGCGGGGGTTCGCACACCGGGGAGCTGTTTTTT; CDR3 protein: CASSLGPSGGSHTGELFF
V gene: TRBV19; clone size: NA; D gene: NA; J gene: TRBJ1-4; CDR3 DNA: TGTGCCAGTAAGGGGTCGGCTCGAACGGGTGAAAAACTGTTTTTT; CDR3 protein: CASKGSARTGEKLFF
V gene: TRBV7-2; clone size: NA; D gene: TRBD1; J gene: TRBJ2-2; CDR3 DNA: TGTGCCAGCAGCCCACACAGGGGGGACACCGGGGAGCTGTTTTTT; CDR3 protein: CASSPHRGDTGELFF
V gene: TRBV11-3; clone size: NA; D gene: TRBD2; J gene: TRBJ2-5; CDR3 DNA: TGTGCCAGCAGTCGCGGGGGGGCCCGCCAAGAGACCCAGTACTTC; CDR3 protein: CASSRGGARQETQYF
V gene: TRBV6-6; clone size: NA; D gene: NA; J gene: TRBJ1-6; CDR3 DNA: TGTGCCAGCAGGGAGAGATATAATTCACCCCTCCACTTT; CDR3 protein: CASRERYNSPLHF
V gene: TRBV5-6; clone size: NA; D gene: TRBD2; J gene: TRBJ2-1; CDR3 DNA: TGTGCCAGCAGCTTGTCTAGCGGGGGGGCCATGGACAATGAGCAGTTCTTC; CDR3 protein: CASSLSSGGAMDNEQFF
V gene: TRBV20-1; clone size: NA; D gene: NA; J gene: TRBJ1-1; CDR3 DNA: TGCAGTGCTAGTGGGACTACGTGGGGGGCAGGGGCTTTCTTT; CDR3 protein: CSASGTTWGAGAFF
V gene: TRBV20-1; clone size: NA; D gene: NA; J gene: TRBJ1-5; CDR3 DNA: TGCAGTGCTACCCTGACCCGGGGCAATCAGCCCCAGCATTTT; CDR3 protein: CSATLTRGNQPQHF
V gene: TRBV6-6; clone size: NA; D gene: TRBD2; J gene: TRBJ2-7; CDR3 DNA: TGTGCCAGCAGCCCCAGGGCGAGCGGGGGGGCCAACGAGCAGTACTTC; CDR3 protein: CASSPRASGGANEQYF